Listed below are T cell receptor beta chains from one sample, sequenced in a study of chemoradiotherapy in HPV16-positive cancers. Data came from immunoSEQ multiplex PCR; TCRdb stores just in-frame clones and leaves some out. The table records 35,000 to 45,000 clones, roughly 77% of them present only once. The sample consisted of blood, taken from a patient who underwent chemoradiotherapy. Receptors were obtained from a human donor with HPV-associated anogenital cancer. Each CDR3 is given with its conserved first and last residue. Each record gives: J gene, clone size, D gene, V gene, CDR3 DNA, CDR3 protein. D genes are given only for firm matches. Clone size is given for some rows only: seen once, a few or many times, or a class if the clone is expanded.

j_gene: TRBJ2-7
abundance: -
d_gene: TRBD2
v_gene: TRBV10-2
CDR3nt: TGCGCCAGCAGTGACCTACTAGCGGGGGACTCCTACGAGCAGTACTTC
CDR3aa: CASSDLLAGDSYEQYF

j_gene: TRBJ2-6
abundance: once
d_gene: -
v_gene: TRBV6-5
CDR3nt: TGTGCCAGCAGCCGACATTCCTCTGGGGCCAACGTCCTGACTTTC
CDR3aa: CASSRHSSGANVLTF

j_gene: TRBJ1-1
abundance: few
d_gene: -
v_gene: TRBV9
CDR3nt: TGTGCCAGCGGGGCCCTCGGTTACACTGAAGCTTTCTTT
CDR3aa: CASGALGYTEAFF

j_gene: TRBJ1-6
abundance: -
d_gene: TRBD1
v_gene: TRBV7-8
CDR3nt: TGTGCCAGCAGCCGCACACGGGACAGGGATCCTAATTCACCCCTCCACTTT
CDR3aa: CASSRTRDRDPNSPLHF

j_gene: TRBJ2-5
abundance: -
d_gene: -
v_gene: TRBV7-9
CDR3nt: TGTGCCAGCAGCAAGACCGGGACCCAGTACTTC
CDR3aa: CASSKTGTQYF

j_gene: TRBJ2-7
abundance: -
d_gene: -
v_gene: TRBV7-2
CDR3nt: TGTGCCAGCAGCGCTTACCAAGAGCAGTACTTC
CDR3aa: CASSAYQEQYF

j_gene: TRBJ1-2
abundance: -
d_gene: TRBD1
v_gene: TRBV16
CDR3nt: TGTGCCAGCAGACAGACAGGGAGCTCGGGCTACACCTTC
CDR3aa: CASRQTGSSGYTF

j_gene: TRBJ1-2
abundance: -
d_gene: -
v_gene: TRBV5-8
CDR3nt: TGTGCCAGCAGCCCTCGGACAGAGTTTGGCTACACCTTC
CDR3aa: CASSPRTEFGYTF

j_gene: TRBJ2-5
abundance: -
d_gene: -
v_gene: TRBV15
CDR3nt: TGTGCCACCAGCAGAGATATACAAGAGACCCAGTACTTC
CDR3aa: CATSRDIQETQYF

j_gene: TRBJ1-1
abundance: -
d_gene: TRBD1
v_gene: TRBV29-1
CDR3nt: TGCAGCGTGATGACAGGGGGGACTGAAGCTTTCTTT
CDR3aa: CSVMTGGTEAFF

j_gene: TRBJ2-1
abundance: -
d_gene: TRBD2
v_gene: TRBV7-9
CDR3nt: TGTGCCAGCACCGGGGCACGGGCTAGCGGGGGGGCAAGTTGGAATGAGCAGTTCTTC
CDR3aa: CASTGARASGGASWNEQFF

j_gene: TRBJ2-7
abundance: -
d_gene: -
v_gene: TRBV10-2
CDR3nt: TGCGCCAGCAGTGCCACAGGGATGCGGGAGCAGTACTTC
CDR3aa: CASSATGMREQYF